What follows describes a single T cell receptor (beta chain). The data belong to a study of blood T cell repertoires in COVID-19. The overall study: The cDNA or gDNA used as material had been derived from T cells, B-cell-depleted T cells, or PBMCs.

In the original workflow: Reference gene primers were amplified, and this amplification served to estimate nucleated cell counts. The repertoire was sequenced with immunoSEQ multiplex PCR; TCRdb's copy has only in-frame clones and lacks some. V and J calls and clone size are as listed in that table; D and trimming were resolved from the DNA. The sample has fewer than 45,000 clones, roughly nine tenths seen once. From germline, CDR1 is GTSNPN and CDR2 SVGIG (reference sequence). The CDR3 runs 12 residues. Trimming cost V 3 bases and J 3 bases, with 8 bases left between them. This receptor was taken from a woman aged 25 to 39 in a cohort sampled during active COVID-19. The rearrangement uses TRBV30 and TRBJ2-5; D is possibly TRBD2 (5 bases). Source material: peripheral blood. CDR3 nucleotide sequence: TGTGCCTGGAGGGGAGCAAAAGAGACCCAGTACTTC. This translates into CAWRGAKETQYF.